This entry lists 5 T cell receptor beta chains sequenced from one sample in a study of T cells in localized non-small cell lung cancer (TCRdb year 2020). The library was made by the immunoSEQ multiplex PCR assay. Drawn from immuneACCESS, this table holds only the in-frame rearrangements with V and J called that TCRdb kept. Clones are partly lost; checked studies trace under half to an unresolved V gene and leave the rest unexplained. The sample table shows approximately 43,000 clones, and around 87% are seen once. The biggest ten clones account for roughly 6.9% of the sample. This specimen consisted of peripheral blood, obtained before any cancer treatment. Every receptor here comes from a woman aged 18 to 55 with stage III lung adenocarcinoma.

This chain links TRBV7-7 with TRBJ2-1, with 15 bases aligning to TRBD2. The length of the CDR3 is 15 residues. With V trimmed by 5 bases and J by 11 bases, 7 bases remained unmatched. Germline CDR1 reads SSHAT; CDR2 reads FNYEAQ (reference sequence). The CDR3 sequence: CASSPGLAGGGKQFF. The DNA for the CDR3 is TGTGCCAGCAGCCCGGGACTAGCGGGGGGAGGTAAGCAGTTCTTC. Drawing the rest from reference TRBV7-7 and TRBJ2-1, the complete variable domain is GAGVSQSPRYKVTKRGQDVTLRCDPISSHATLYWYQQALGQGPEFLTYFNYEAQPDKSGLPSDRFSAERPEGSISTLTIQRTEQRDSAMYRCASSPGLAGGGKQFFGPGTRLTVL.

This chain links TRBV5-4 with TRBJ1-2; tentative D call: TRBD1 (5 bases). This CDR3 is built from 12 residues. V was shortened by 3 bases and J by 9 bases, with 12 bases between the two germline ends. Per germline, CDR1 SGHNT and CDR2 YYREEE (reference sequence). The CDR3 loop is CASSSGVSSYTF. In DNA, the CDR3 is TGTGCCAGCAGCTCGGGGGTTTCTAGCTACACCTTC.

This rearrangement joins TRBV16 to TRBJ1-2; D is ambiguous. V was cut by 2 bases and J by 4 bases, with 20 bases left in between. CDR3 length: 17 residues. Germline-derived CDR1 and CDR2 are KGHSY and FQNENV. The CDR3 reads CASSQTRYPDALYGYTF. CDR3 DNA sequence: TGTGCCAGCAGCCAAACCAGGTACCCAGACGCCCTCTATGGCTACACCTTC.

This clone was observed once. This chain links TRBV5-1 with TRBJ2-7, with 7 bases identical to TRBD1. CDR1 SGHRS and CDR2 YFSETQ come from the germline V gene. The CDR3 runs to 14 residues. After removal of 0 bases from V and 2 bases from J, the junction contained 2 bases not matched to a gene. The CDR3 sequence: CASSLEGAAYEQYF. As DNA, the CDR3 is TGCGCCAGCAGCTTGGAGGGGGCGGCCTACGAGCAGTACTTC.

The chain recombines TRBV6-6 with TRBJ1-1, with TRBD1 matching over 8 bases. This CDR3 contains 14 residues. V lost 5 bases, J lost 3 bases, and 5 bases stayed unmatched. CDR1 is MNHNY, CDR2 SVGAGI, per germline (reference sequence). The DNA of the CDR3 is TGTGCCAGCAGTGCGACACAGGGGGACACTGAAGCTTTCTTT. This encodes CASSATQGDTEAFF.